Included here is one TCR beta chain sequence, with context. Its antigen is as yet unknown. This entry is derived from a study of vaccination and CD4 T cells after COVID-19. The wider study: The convalescents were made up of six males and four females, two of whom were Hispanic.

Study-level results: In convalescent patients, 304 of 307 vaccine-specific clones were mono-reactive for SARS-CoV-2 spike.

Sequencing of the DNA from cultured CD4+ T cells was carried out with the Oncomine TCR Beta short-read assay. Each CDR3 protein is one row after TCRdb ran MiXCR on the PCR reads. In the table there are about 3,600 distinct CDR3 sequences, under 25% of which are singletons. This CDR3 comprises 17 residues. V gave up 1 base and J gave up 4 bases, with 14 bases separating them. Germline CDR1 SGHTA, CDR2 FQGNSA. Stated treatment: approximately nine-day PBMC culture with coronavirus spike peptide pools or control peptides (ViraFEST assay). Gathered ahead of the COVID-19 pandemic (2011-2018) were the CD4+ T cells of the unexposed donor. Culture conditions combined roughly 2 million PBMCs per well with approximately 9.2 IU/ml IL-2 and 7.5 to 10 ug/ml peptide pools.

The TCR originated in a human donor in good health. V and J are TRBV7-2 and TRBJ2-6; no reliable D call. Sequencing was done on a sample of CD4+ T cells from blood, cultured in vitro. The CDR3 sequence is CASSLVARPSGANVLTF. CDR3 DNA: TGTGCCAGCAGCTTAGTCGCCAGGCCATCCGGGGCCAACGTCCTGACTTTC.